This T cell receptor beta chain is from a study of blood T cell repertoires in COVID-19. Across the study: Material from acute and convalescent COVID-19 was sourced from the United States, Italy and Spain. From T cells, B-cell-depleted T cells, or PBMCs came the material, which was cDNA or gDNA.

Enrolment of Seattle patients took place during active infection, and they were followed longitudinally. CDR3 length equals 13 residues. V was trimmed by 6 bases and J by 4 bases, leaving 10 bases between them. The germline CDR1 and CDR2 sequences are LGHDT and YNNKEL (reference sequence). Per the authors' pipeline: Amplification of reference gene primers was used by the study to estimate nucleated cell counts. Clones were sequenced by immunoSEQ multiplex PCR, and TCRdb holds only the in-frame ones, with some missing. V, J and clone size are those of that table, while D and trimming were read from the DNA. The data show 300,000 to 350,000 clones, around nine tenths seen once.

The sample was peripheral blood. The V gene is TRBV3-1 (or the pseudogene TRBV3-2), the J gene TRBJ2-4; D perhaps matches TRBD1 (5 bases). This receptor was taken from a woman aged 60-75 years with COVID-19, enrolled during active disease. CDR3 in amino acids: CASSHTGKNIQYF. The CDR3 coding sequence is TGTGCCAGCAGTCATACAGGAAAAAACATTCAGTACTTC.